This T cell receptor beta chain was captured by sequencing in a study of human CD4 T cells and Enterobacteriaceae (dated by TCRdb to 2018 to 2021). For context, the study as a whole: The bacteria used for stimulation were E. coli, K. pneumoniae, E. aerogenes, S. flexneri, S. sonnei, S. typhimurium and S. aureus, and the bacteria were heat-inactivated after culture.

Paper-wide results and their limitations: Enterobacteriaceae-reactive repertoires co-clustered together and were polyclonal, yet held fewer clonotypes than S. aureus- or M. tuberculosis-reactive repertoires. Clonotypes shared across Enterobacteriaceae cultures accounted for about 25-50% of unique rearrangements but roughly 60-95% of templates, whereas sharing with control bacteria was rare.

Proliferating activated T cells were FACS-sorted as CFSE-low CD25+ ICOS+ cells after 6-7 days. Sorted memory CD4+ T cells were CFSE-labeled and cultured at a 2:1 ratio with irradiated autologous monocytes pulsed with antigen. On a FACSAria III, memory CD4+ T cells were FACS-sorted to over 95% purity, defined as all CD4+ cells except CD45RA+CCR7+CD95- naive cells. Healthy donor blood was obtained from blood donation centers in Switzerland. Positive selection with CD4 and CD14 magnetic microbeads was used to enrich total CD4+ T cells and monocytes. Before sorting, CD8+, CD14+, CD16+, CD56+, CD19+ and CD25-bright cells were excluded. The bacteria were heat-inactivated at 60 degrees C for approximately two hours and added at around 2.1 particles per monocyte, and M. tuberculosis lysate was used at 3 ug/ml. TCR Vbeta genes were sequenced from CFSE-low memory CD4+ T cells that proliferated after primary stimulation with Enterobacteriaceae or control bacteria. Analysis of each bacteria-reactive repertoire was performed in two to four different donors across two independent experiments. Peripheral blood mononuclear cells were isolated from donor blood using Ficoll-Paque Plus.

The CFSE-low antigen-reactive cultures were sequenced at survey level, which gave a detection sensitivity of one cell in 40,000. The QIAamp DNA Micro Kit was used to extract genomic DNA from cell pellets, and the quantity and purity of the genomic DNA were checked by spectrophotometry. The immunoSEQ multiplex PCR assay was used to amplify the TCR Vbeta CDR3 regions. The amplicons were sequenced on the Illumina HiSeq platform. Each retrieved sequence was 87 nucleotides long and included the CDR3 region. Under the source paper's analysis protocol: A unique productive TCR Vbeta nucleotide sequence was defined as a clonotype and was quantified by productive template frequency from ImmunoSEQ Analyzer V3.0. A threshold at the top 5th percentile of each frequency-ranked repertoire was used to define expanded clonotypes. The R package fossil was used to compute repertoire overlap as Chao-Jaccard, and the R package MASS was used to visualize the overlap by nonmetric multidimensional scaling. The table was pulled from immuneACCESS by TCRdb, which kept in-frame rearrangements only. Such tables lose some clones; where checked, under half of the loss comes from unresolved V genes, and the rest has no known cause. From that table come the V and J calls and clone size; the DNA was used to work out D and trimming. Counted in this sample were around 540 clones; about two fifths of them appeared once. The ten largest clones represent less than 35% of the sample.

About this clone itself: Base quality data are lacking; no much larger clone is found one base away.

The source of this sequence is a human donor in good health. The specimen was bacteria-reactive CD4+ T cells grown in culture. The cell subset or site label of this sample denotes: CFSE-low proliferating memory CD4 T cells sorted after in vitro stimulation with a heat-inactivated bacterium or M. tuberculosis lysate.

The CDR3 protein sequence reads: CASSSGTVKETQYF. The sequence in DNA is TGCGCCAGCAGTTCCGGGACAGTGAAAGAGACCCAGTACTTC. The chain couples TRBV10-1 to TRBJ2-5; 7 of the junction bases match TRBD1. Per the germline V gene (reference sequence), WNHNN is the CDR1 and SYGVQD is the CDR2. Clipping removes 5 bases from V and 3 bases from J, with 6 as the unmatched junction base count. Spanning cysteine to phenylalanine, the CDR3 consists of 14 amino acids. CDR3 DNA is the only sequence kept; it has 42 bases, read in frame from the first base.